What follows describes a single T cell receptor (beta chain). As yet, its antigen is unknown. This sample stems from a study of T cell responses to AZD1222 COVID-19 vaccine. General study points: Targeting of unmutated variant regions was reportedly seen in nearly half of spike-specific TCRs. Vaccine-related CD4 TCRs covered spike, predominating at 160-218 and 743-854. Baseline antibody screening turned up just a handful of seropositive AZD1222 recipients.

Trimming shortened V by 1 base and J by 7 bases, and 13 bases separated the two germline ends. Germline V gives CDR1 LGHDT, CDR2 YNNKEL (reference sequence). The CDR3 has 15 residues. The assay was immunoSEQ multiplex PCR, and TCRdb's table has in-frame clones only and misses some. The sample gives some 99,000 clones, roughly 83% of which show up once; approximately 15% is in the top ten. Sequencing was performed on peripheral blood, taken 28 days after the second AZD1222 dose. The sequence was obtained from an adult who received the AZD1222 COVID-19 vaccine. The rearrangement links TRBV3-1 (or the pseudogene TRBV3-2) to TRBJ2-2; D remains unclear. CDR3 sequence: CASSQVLPESGELFF. In DNA form, the CDR3 reads TGTGCCAGCAGCCAAGTGTTACCCGAGAGCGGGGAGCTGTTTTTT.